This TCR beta chain was captured by sequencing in a study of T cell changes during pregnancy in multiple sclerosis (dated by TCRdb to the late 2010s). Regarding the complete study: In women with multiple sclerosis, the researchers looked at how the T cell repertoire shifted as pregnancy progressed.

Ends trimmed: V by 4 bases, J by 2 bases; bases unmatched to a gene: 12. CDR3 length: 17 amino acids, cysteine to phenylalanine. Only CDR3 DNA remains: 51 bases, in frame from the first base. Via the germline V gene, CDR1 is LGHNA and CDR2 YNFKEQ. Points on this clone: Its antigen is still unknown. Per-base quality was not reported, and no clone a single base away is much larger than it.

Receptors were amplified or captured by the immunoSEQ multiplex PCR assay. In its TCRdb copy, this immuneACCESS table keeps in-frame sequences only and misses some clones. Where compared with another copy, unresolved V genes explain less than half of these, and the others have no known cause. The sample data list fewer than 95,000 clones, and about 93% of these were observed just once. The ten largest clones add up to approximately 1.6% of the sample. Material: peripheral blood, obtained in the first trimester of pregnancy. The clonotype comes from a female donor in good health, enrolled as a control in a pregnancy study. The chain is made from TRBV4-2 and TRBJ2-7; 9 central nucleotides agree with TRBD1. DNA sequence: TGTGCCAGCAGCCTTCAGCCGGACAGGGGAGGCACCTACGAGCAGTACTTC. The translation is CASSLQPDRGGTYEQYF.